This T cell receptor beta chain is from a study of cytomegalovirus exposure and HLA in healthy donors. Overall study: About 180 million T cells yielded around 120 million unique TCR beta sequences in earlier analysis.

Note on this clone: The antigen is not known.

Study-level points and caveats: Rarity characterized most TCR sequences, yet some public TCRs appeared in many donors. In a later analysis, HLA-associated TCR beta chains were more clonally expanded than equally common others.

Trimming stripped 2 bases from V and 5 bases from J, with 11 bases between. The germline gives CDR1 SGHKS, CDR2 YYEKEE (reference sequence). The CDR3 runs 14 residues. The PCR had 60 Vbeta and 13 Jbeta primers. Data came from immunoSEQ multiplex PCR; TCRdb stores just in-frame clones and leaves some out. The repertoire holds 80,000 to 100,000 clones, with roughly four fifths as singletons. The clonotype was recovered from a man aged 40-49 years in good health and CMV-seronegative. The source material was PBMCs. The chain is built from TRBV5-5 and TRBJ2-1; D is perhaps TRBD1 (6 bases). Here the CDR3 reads CASSLPGQNNEQFF. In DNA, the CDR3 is TGTGCCAGCAGCTTACCTGGACAGAACAATGAGCAGTTCTTC. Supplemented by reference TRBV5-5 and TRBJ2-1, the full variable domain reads DAGVTQSPTHLIKTRGQQVTLRCSPISGHKSVSWYQQVLGQGPQFIFQYYEKEERGRGNFPDRFSARQFPNYSSELNVNALLLGDSALYLCASSLPGQNNEQFFGPGTRLTVL.